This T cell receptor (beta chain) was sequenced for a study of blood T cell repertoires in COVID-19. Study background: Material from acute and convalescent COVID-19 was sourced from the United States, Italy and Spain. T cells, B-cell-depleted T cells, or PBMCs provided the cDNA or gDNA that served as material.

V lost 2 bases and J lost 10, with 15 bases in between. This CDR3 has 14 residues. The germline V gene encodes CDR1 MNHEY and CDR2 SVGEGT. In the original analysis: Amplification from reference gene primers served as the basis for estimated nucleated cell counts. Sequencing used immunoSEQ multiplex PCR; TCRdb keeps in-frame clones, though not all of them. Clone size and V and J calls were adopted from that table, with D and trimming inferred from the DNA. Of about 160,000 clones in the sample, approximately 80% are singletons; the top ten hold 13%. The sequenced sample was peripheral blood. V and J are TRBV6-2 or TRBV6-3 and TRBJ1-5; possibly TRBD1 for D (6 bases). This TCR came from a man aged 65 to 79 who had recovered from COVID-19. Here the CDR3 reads CASSYNAGEHPQHF. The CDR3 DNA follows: TGTGCCAGCAGTTACAACGCAGGGGAACATCCCCAGCATTTT.